In its sample, the clone carrying this T cell receptor beta chain was seen a few times. Its antigen remains unknown. The sample originates from a study of T cells in tuberculosis. General observations from the study: GMM-specific TCRs were nearer to active tuberculosis alpha repertoires, suggesting expansion.

Latent tuberculosis screening used tuberculin skin test and IGRA at entry. Each donor contributed 100,000 or so T cells on average, unsorted. Only in-frame clones appear in the TCRdb table, and some are missing; sequencing was by immunoSEQ multiplex PCR. The data show over 25,000 clones, 90% seen once. Germline lookup yields CDR1 MNHEY and CDR2 SMNVEV (reference sequence). V was clipped by 5 bases and J by 0 bases, with 10 bases between them. The CDR3 consists of 15 residues. This clonotype originated in a donor between 10 and 35 years old with latent tuberculosis or without tuberculosis infection. This sequence joins TRBV27 and TRBJ2-2; D call uncertain. The specimen was PBMCs. DNA of the CDR3: TGTGCCAGCAGTCGCCTGGGCGCGAACACCGGGGAGCTGTTTTTT. This gives the protein CASSRLGANTGELFF.